The clone carrying this T cell receptor beta chain came up a few times. Its antigen remains unidentified. These data originate in a study of T cells in Graves' hyperthyroidism and ophthalmopathy. Broader study findings: Most clonotypes that expanded in the thyroid above 0.001 also showed up in blood.

Germline CDR1 and CDR2: MRHNA and SNTAGT. This CDR3 region has 14 residues. Trimming shortened V by 5 bases and J by 5 bases, and 15 bases separated the two germline ends. TCR beta CDR3 region amplification was performed from RNA transcripts. The study used the HTBI primer set for a first-round RT-PCR of the TCR CDR3. In TCRdb, the multiplex PCR reads were re-called with MiXCR into one record per CDR3 protein. The sample has 600,000 or so distinct CDR3 sequences, under 60% seen once. Graves' hyperthyroidism showing no ophthalmopathy progression within 18 months was considered stable. Sequenced material: peripheral blood or thyroid tissue (not recorded which). The gene calls are TRBV6-4 and TRBJ1-1, with D possibly being TRBD1 (5 bases). This TCR came from a young woman with Graves' hyperthyroidism. The chain's CDR3 is CASSPRVAGTEAFF. DNA of the CDR3: TGTGCCAGCAGTCCCAGGGTCGCGGGGACTGAAGCTTTCTTT.